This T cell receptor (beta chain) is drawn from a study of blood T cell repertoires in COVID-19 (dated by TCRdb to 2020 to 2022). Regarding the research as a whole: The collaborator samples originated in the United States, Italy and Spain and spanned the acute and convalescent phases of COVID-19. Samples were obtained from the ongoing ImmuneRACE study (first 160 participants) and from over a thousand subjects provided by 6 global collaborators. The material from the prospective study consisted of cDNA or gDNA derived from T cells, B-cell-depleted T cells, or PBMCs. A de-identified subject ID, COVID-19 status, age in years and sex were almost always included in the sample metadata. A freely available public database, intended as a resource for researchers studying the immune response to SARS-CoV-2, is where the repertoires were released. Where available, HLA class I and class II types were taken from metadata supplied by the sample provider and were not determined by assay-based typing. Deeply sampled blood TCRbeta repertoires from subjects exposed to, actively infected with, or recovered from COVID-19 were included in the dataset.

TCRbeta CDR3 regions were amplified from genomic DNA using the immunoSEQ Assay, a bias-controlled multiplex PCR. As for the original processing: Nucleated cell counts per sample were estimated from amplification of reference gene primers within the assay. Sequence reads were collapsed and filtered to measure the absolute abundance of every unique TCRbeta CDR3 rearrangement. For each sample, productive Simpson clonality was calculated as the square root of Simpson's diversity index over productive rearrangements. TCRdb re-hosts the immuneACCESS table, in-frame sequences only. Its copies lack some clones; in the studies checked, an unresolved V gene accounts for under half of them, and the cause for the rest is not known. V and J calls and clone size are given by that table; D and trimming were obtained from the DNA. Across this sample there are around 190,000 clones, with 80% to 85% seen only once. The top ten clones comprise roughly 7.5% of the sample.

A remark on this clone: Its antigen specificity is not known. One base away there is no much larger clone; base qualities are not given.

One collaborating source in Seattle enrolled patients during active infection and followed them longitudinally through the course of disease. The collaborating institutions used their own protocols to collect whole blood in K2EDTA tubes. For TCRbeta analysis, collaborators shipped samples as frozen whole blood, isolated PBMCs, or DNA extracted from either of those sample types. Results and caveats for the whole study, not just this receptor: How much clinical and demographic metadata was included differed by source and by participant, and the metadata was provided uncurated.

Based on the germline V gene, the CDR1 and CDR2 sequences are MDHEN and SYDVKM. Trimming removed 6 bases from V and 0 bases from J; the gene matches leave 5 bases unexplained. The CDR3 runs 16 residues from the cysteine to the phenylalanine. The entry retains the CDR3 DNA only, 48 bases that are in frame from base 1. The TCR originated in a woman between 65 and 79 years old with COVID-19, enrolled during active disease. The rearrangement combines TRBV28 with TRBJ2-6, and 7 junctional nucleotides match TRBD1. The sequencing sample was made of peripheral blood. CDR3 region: CASRQTGSSGANVLTF. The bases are TGTGCCAGCAGGCAGACAGGGAGCTCTGGGGCCAACGTCCTGACTTTC.